The 18 T cell receptor beta chains listed next were all sequenced from one sample in a study of cytomegalovirus exposure and HLA in healthy donors. The PCR employed 60 Vbeta primers together with 13 Jbeta primers. Sequencing used immunoSEQ multiplex PCR; TCRdb keeps in-frame clones, though not all of them. The sample holds about 160,000 clones; 80% to 85% are singletons and the top ten take around 0.98%. The sequencing input was PBMCs. These receptors all stem from a man aged 25 to 40 in good health and CMV-seronegative.

This clone was recorded once. The chain combines TRBV7-8 with TRBJ2-3; maybe TRBD2 (5 bases). Germline loops: CDR1 SGHVS, CDR2 FQNEAQ. V lost 5 bases to trimming and J lost 4 bases, with 10 bases between them. This CDR3 comprises 13 residues. The CDR3 loop reads CASSLLVADTQYF. The CDR3 DNA is TGTGCCAGCAGCCTACTAGTGGCAGATACGCAGTATTTT.

The J gene is TRBJ1-1, the V gene TRBV9; the D is unclear. Per the germline V gene, CDR1 is SGDLS and CDR2 is YYNGEE. The CDR3 runs to 13 residues. V lost 2 bases and J lost 1, with 6 bases in between. The CDR3 sequence: CASSVRSNTEAFF. CDR3 bases: TGTGCCAGCAGCGTCCGTTCGAACACTGAAGCTTTCTTT.

This sequence joins TRBV9 and TRBJ1-2; no reliable D call. CDR1 SGDLS and CDR2 YYNGEE come from the germline V gene. The CDR3 has 15 residues. The V end was cut by 3 bases, the J end by 2 bases, with 14 bases between. CDR3 region: CASSADLQRNYGYTF. CDR3 bases: TGTGCCAGCAGCGCAGACCTACAGAGAAACTATGGCTACACCTTC.

The gene calls are TRBV5-4 and TRBJ2-7, with no clear D. The CDR3 loop spans 13 amino acids. CDR1 and CDR2 (germline): SGHNT, YYREEE (reference sequence). Trimming removed 3 bases from V and 5 bases from J, with 12 bases in between. This CDR3 reads CASSWATEDEQYF. DNA for the CDR3: TGTGCCAGCAGCTGGGCCACCGAAGACGAGCAGTACTTC.

This chain joins TRBV5-1 and TRBJ2-1; perhaps TRBD1 as D (6 bases). The CDR3 is made up of 14 amino acids. Trimming left V 3 bases short and J 6 bases short, with 13 bases between. Germline values: CDR1 SGHRS, CDR2 YFSETQ. CDR3 sequence (DNA): TGCGCCAGCAGCTCCGACAGGTTAATCAATGAGCAGTTCTTC. It translates to CASSSDRLINEQFF.

The genes are TRBV21-1 and TRBJ1-5. TRBV21-1 is a pseudogene locus. The CDR3 has 16 amino acids. The CDR3: CASSKLAGRRDQPQHF. The CDR3 DNA is TGTGCCAGCAGCAAATTGGCAGGGAGGAGGGATCAGCCCCAGCATTTT.

The J gene is TRBJ1-5, the V gene TRBV19; D is undetermined. The germline CDR1 and CDR2 sequences are LNHDA and SQIVND (reference sequence). The CDR3 is 18 amino acids. Trimming left V 8 bases short and J 4 bases short, with 27 bases between. CDR3 DNA: TGTGCCAGTTATTTAACCGTAACGCCACCAAGGGAGAATCAGCCCCAGCATTTT. Translating gives CASYLTVTPPRENQPQHF.

The chain recombines TRBV30 with TRBJ1-4; D possibly corresponds to TRBD1 (5 bases). V dropped 1 base and J dropped 5 bases, with 20 bases sitting between them. This CDR3 is 17 amino acids long. Germline loops: CDR1 GTSNPN, CDR2 SVGIG (reference sequence). The DNA of the CDR3 is TGTGCCTGGAGTGCACGACAGCCCCTAAAAACGAATGAAAAACTGTTTTTT. It is translated as CAWSARQPLKTNEKLFF.

As for this clone: Its ends do not fully match the called genes, so a read error is possible. J is TRBJ2-5 and V is TRBV7-7; 7 bases align to TRBD2. Germline V gene data show CDR1 as SSHAT and CDR2 as FNYEAQ (reference sequence). This CDR3 is built from 15 residues. This CDR3 is CASSSGGTTQETQYF. The DNA of the CDR3 is TGTGCTAGCAGCTCCGGGGGGACCACCCAAGAGACCCAGTACTTC.

V gene TRBV27 combines with J gene TRBJ2-3; 8 nucleotides align to TRBD2. The germline gives CDR1 MNHEY, CDR2 SMNVEV (reference sequence). The CDR3 is made up of 18 amino acids. J gave up 6 bases and V 3 bases, and 17 bases lay outside the gene matches. This CDR3 reads CASSLIGGLGFQEDTQYF. In DNA form, the CDR3 reads TGTGCCAGCAGTTTGATTGGGGGACTAGGGTTCCAGGAGGATACGCAGTATTTT.

In DNA, the CDR3 is TGTGCCAGCAGTTTAGGGGCGGGACAGGGCCACTACGAGCAGTACTTC. Translation gives CASSLGAGQGHYEQYF. The chain uses TRBV27 and TRBJ2-7, with 9 positions matching TRBD1. The trim removed 2 bases at V and 3 bases at J, leaving 8 bases unmatched. This CDR3 has 16 amino acids. Germline V lookup: CDR1 MNHEY, CDR2 SMNVEV (reference sequence).

This clone appeared a single time. The chain uses TRBV19 and TRBJ1-5, with 8 bases aligning to TRBD1. Germline V gives CDR1 LNHDA, CDR2 SQIVND (reference sequence). This CDR3 is 16 amino acids long. J gave up 3 bases and V 4 bases, and 8 bases lay outside the gene matches. The CDR3 loop is CASSSRTGTDNQPQHF. The CDR3 nucleotides are TGTGCCAGTAGTAGCCGGACAGGGACGGACAATCAGCCCCAGCATTTT. Using reference TRBV19 and TRBJ1-5 for the parts outside the CDR3, the full variable domain is DGGITQSPKYLFRKEGQNVTLSCEQNLNHDAMYWYRQDPGQGLRLIYYSQIVNDFQKGDIAEGYSVSREKKESFPLTVTSAQKNPTAFYLCASSSRTGTDNQPQHFGDGTRLSIL.

This clone has only one observation. This rearrangement joins TRBV6-1 to TRBJ1-6, with D tentatively TRBD1 (6 bases). Deletions cut 5 bases from V and 10 bases from J, with 12 bases between. This CDR3 region has 13 residues. The germline CDR1 and CDR2 sequences are MNHNS and SASEGT. The chain's CDR3 is CASSPQTGSPLHF. Here the CDR3 DNA reads TGTGCCAGCAGTCCCCAGACAGGCTCACCCCTCCACTTT.

V and J are TRBV10-3 and TRBJ2-7; 12 bases line up with TRBD2. After removal of 10 bases from V and 5 bases from J, the junction contained 12 bases not matched to a gene. Germline V lookup: CDR1 ENHRY, CDR2 SYGVKD. This CDR3 contains 15 residues. CDR3 in DNA: TGTGCCACGAAGGCCCTAGCGGGAGGGTTTGACGAGCAGTACTTC. Amino acid sequence: CATKALAGGFDEQYF.

CDR3 sequence (DNA): TGTGCCAGCAGCCCGGGATTAGCGGGACTCTACGAGCAGTACTTC. This encodes CASSPGLAGLYEQYF. V usage is TRBV9 and J usage is TRBJ2-7; 8 nucleotides align to TRBD2. V lost 4 bases, J lost 3 bases, and 9 bases stayed unmatched. The CDR3 contains 15 residues. From germline, CDR1 is SGDLS and CDR2 YYNGEE.

This clone was detected only once. The J gene is TRBJ1-2, the V gene TRBV19; no clear D gene. The CDR3 spans 10 residues. The germline V gene has CDR1 LNHDA and CDR2 SQIVND (reference sequence). V lost 5 bases, J lost 8 bases, and 6 bases lay in between. The CDR3 reads CASSGGGYTF. The CDR3 region has the DNA TGTGCCAGTAGTGGAGGGGGCTACACCTTC.

The rearrangement links TRBV6-1 to TRBJ2-5, with D hard to call. The length of the CDR3 is 14 residues. Looked up from germline, CDR1 is MNHNS and CDR2 is SASEGT. V dropped 5 bases and J dropped 5 bases, with 15 bases sitting between them. CDR3 sequence (DNA): TGTGCCAGCAGTCCCTATTCAATGAGGGAGACCCAGTACTTC. Its translation is CASSPYSMRETQYF.

J is TRBJ1-2 and V is TRBV21-1; the D segment call TRBD1 is taken from the table without a DNA check. TRBV21-1 is a pseudogene. The length of the CDR3 is 12 residues. The CDR3 protein is CASTWTGDGYTF. The CDR3 DNA reads as TGTGCCAGCACCTGGACAGGGGATGGCTACACCTTC.